These T cell receptor beta chains were read from a single sample in a study of T-cell reconstitution after alpha-beta-depleted transplantation in children. TCRdb re-derived calls from the PCR reads in MiXCR, one entry per CDR3 protein. The sample lists 150,000 to 200,000 distinct CDR3 sequences; over 5.5% were seen once. The sample here was PBMCs from the stem cell graft donor, taken from the stem cell graft. All receptors derive from a human donor who donated a stem cell graft to a child with Wiskott-Aldrich syndrome. Each CDR3 is given with its conserved first and last residue. D genes are given only for firm matches. Not every row has a clone size; where given, it reads once, few, many or a size class.

>TRBD1|many|TRBJ1-1|TRBV30
CAWRGQGMRTEAFF
TGTGCCTGGAGGGGACAGGGTATGCGCACTGAAGCTTTCTTT
>.|.|TRBJ1-5|TRBV7-9
CASSPVGGWGQPQHF
TGTGCCAGCAGCCCAGTGGGGGGTTGGGGTCAGCCCCAGCATTTT
>.|many|TRBJ2-3|TRBV20-1
CSARGSDFTDTQYF
TGCAGTGCTAGAGGCTCGGACTTCACAGATACGCAGTATTTT
>TRBD2|many|TRBJ2-1|TRBV11-1
CASSLPGLAGDSYNEQFF
TGTGCCAGCAGCTTACCGGGACTAGCGGGGGACTCCTACAATGAGCAGTTCTTC
>TRBD1|many|TRBJ2-7|TRBV5-5
CASSPTRDRSDEQYF
TGTGCCAGCAGCCCAACCAGGGACAGATCCGACGAGCAGTACTTC
>.|.|TRBJ2-1|TRBV30
CAWRSDGHEQFF
TGTGCCTGGAGAAGTGACGGGCATGAGCAGTTCTTC
>.|many|TRBJ2-5|TRBV29-1
CSVEYLETQYF
TGCAGCGTTGAATATTTGGAGACCCAGTACTTC
>TRBD2|few|TRBJ2-7|TRBV7-2
CASSFTSGSSYEQYF
TGTGCCAGCAGCTTTACTAGCGGGAGCTCCTACGAGCAGTACTTC
>TRBD1|many|TRBJ2-6|TRBV5-1
CASSSTGAGANVLTF
TGCGCCAGCAGCTCAACAGGGGCTGGGGCCAACGTCCTGACTTTC
>.|many|TRBJ1-1|TRBV27
CASSFTPGVDTEAFF
TGTGCCAGCAGTTTTACTCCAGGGGTGGACACTGAAGCTTTCTTT
>.|.|TRBJ2-3|TRBV29-1
CSAQAHTDTQYF
TGCAGCGCGCAGGCCCACACAGATACGCAGTATTTT
>.|many|TRBJ1-2|TRBV28
CASSPEGYGGYTF
TGTGCCAGCAGCCCAGAGGGATATGGTGGCTACACCTTC
>TRBD1|many|TRBJ2-7|TRBV25-1
CASSDYRGEQYF
TGTGCCAGCAGTGATTACAGGGGCGAGCAGTACTTC
>.|once|TRBJ2-3|TRBV30
CAWSGGAREPDTQYF
TGTGCCTGGAGTGGGGGGGCGCGGGAGCCAGATACGCAGTATTTT
>.|few|TRBJ2-2|TRBV12-3/TRBV12-4
CASSSEGGNTGELFF
TGTGCCAGCAGTTCGGAGGGGGGGAACACCGGGGAGCTGTTTTTT
>.|many|TRBJ1-2|TRBV12-3/TRBV12-4
CASSTGPPKRRGYTF
TGTGCCAGCAGTACCGGGCCACCTAAACGTCGGGGCTACACCTTC
>.|many|TRBJ2-4|TRBV7-2
CASSYQGENIQYF
TGTGCCAGCAGCTACCAGGGAGAAAACATTCAGTACTTC
>.|many|TRBJ1-2|TRBV10-3
CAISESGGIYVYTF
TGTGCCATCAGTGAGTCCGGAGGGATCTATGTTTACACCTTC
>.|.|TRBJ1-6|TRBV5-6
CASSGRGPSGSPLHF
TGTGCCAGCAGCGGCAGGGGTCCTTCGGGCTCACCCCTCCACTTT
>.|many|TRBJ1-1|TRBV12-3/TRBV12-4
CASSPSSPEAFF
TGTGCCAGCAGTCCCAGTAGCCCTGAAGCTTTCTTT
>TRBD1|many|TRBJ2-5|TRBV4-1
CASSHDHRGQETQYF
TGCGCCAGCAGCCACGACCACAGGGGGCAAGAGACCCAGTACTTC
>TRBD1|many|TRBJ2-5|TRBV5-1
CASSLSGQVLAETQYF
TGCGCCAGCAGCTTGTCCGGACAGGTCTTGGCGGAGACCCAGTACTTC
>TRBD1|few|TRBJ1-2|TRBV7-2
CASSSKTGGLDGYTF
TGTGCCAGCAGCTCGAAGACAGGGGGCCTGGATGGCTACACCTTC
>.|many|TRBJ1-5|TRBV12-3/TRBV12-4
CASSLGTAHSNQPQHF
TGTGCCAGCAGTTTAGGGACAGCCCATAGCAATCAGCCCCAGCATTTT
>TRBD2|many|TRBJ2-3|TRBV10-1
CASSESLSGGDTQYF
TGCGCCAGCAGTGAGTCTCTCAGCGGGGGTGATACGCAGTATTTT
>.|.|TRBJ2-3|TRBV5-1
CASSLAAGATTDTQYF
TGCGCCAGCAGCTTGGCCGCGGGGGCCACCACAGATACGCAGTATTTT
>TRBD1|many|TRBJ2-7|TRBV5-1
CASSAGTGKHEQYF
TGCGCCAGCAGCGCCGGGACAGGGAAACACGAGCAGTACTTC
>TRBD1|many|TRBJ1-2|TRBV10-3
CALLSETGGSSYGYTF
TGTGCCCTCCTATCAGAAACAGGGGGGAGCAGCTATGGCTACACCTTC
>.|.|TRBJ2-3|TRBV7-2
CASSLTFQAVPNTQYF
TGTGCCAGCAGCTTAACTTTCCAAGCGGTACCGAATACGCAGTATTTT
>TRBD2|.|TRBJ2-1|TRBV28
CASYPGGRIISSYNEQFF
TGTGCCAGCTATCCGGGAGGGAGAATAATCAGCTCCTACAATGAGCAGTTCTTC
>.|few|TRBJ2-3|TRBV18
CASSPTNLIHTQYF
TGTGCCAGCTCACCGACCAATTTAATACATACGCAGTATTTT
>.|many|TRBJ2-3|TRBV27
CASSLILGTDTQYF
TGTGCCAGCAGCCTAATCCTAGGGACAGATACGCAGTATTTT
>TRBD2|many|TRBJ2-7|TRBV29-1
CSVAGGPNEQYF
TGCAGCGTTGCGGGAGGGCCGAACGAGCAGTACTTC
>.|many|TRBJ2-2|TRBV5-1
CASSLTVSNTGELFF
TGCGCCAGCAGCTTGACAGTATCGAACACCGGGGAGCTGTTTTTT
>.|many|TRBJ2-1|TRBV24-1
CATSDPTGAYNEQFF
TGTGCCACCAGTGACCCGACAGGAGCCTACAATGAGCAGTTCTTC
>TRBD1|.|TRBJ2-1|TRBV19
CASSKTGGSYNEQFF
TGTGCCAGTAGTAAGACAGGGGGCTCCTACAATGAGCAGTTCTTC
>TRBD2|many|TRBJ2-5|TRBV15
CATSRTAGPQETQYF
TGTGCCACCAGCAGGACAGCGGGACCACAAGAGACCCAGTACTTC
>.|many|TRBJ2-2|TRBV5-1
CASTAGGHGGELFF
TGCGCCAGCACGGCAGGTGGACATGGCGGGGAGCTGTTTTTT
>.|many|TRBJ1-3|TRBV10-1
CASSDRTIGYGNTIYF
TGCGCCAGCAGTGACCGCACCATTGGCTATGGAAACACCATATATTTT
>.|few|TRBJ2-3|TRBV11-2
CASSLESLATDTQYF
TGTGCCAGCAGCTTAGAGAGTCTAGCGACAGATACGCAGTATTTT
>.|many|TRBJ1-2|TRBV12-3/TRBV12-4
CASSHRRGGYGYTF
TGTGCCAGCAGTCACCGGAGGGGTGGCTATGGCTACACCTTC
>.|many|TRBJ2-7|TRBV20-1
CSAHRDGSYEQYF
TGCAGTGCTCACCGGGACGGATCCTACGAGCAGTACTTC
>TRBD2|many|TRBJ2-2|TRBV12-3/TRBV12-4
CASTERRLAGGGAGELFF
TGTGCCAGCACCGAACGACGACTAGCGGGAGGCGGGGCCGGGGAGCTGTTTTTT
>.|many|TRBJ2-7|TRBV4-2
CASIPQTDRLAQYF
TGTGCCAGCATCCCCCAAACGGACCGGCTCGCGCAGTACTTC
>TRBD2|few|TRBJ2-1|TRBV6-1
CASNNGPGAGGQFF
TGTGCCAGCAACAACGGCCCGGGGGCGGGGGGGCAGTTCTTC
>TRBD1|many|TRBJ2-7|TRBV5-1
CASSLGPTGDSYEQYF
TGCGCCAGCAGCTTGGGGCCCACAGGGGACTCCTACGAGCAGTACTTC